A single sample gave rise to the 13 T cell receptor beta chains below, sequenced in a study of blood T cells in healthy people across ages. Using a J-beta primer mix together with a sample-barcoded 5' primer, a second PCR was run for roughly 6 to 12 cycles. TCRdb re-derived calls from the 5' RACE reads in MiXCR, one entry per CDR3 protein. The table shows about 770,000 distinct CDR3 sequences, with under 45% occurring only once. The material sequenced was blood. The receptors stem from a man aged 55 to 70 in good health.

This clonotype was observed a few times. The genes are TRBV6-2 or TRBV6-3 and TRBJ2-5; 10 bases agree with TRBD1. From germline, CDR1 is MNHEY and CDR2 SVGEGT. CDR3 size: 15 residues. The trim removed 5 bases at V and 5 bases at J, leaving 8 bases unmatched. The CDR3 protein is CASSDRDRGRETQYF. CDR3 in DNA: TGTGCCAGCAGTGACCGGGACAGGGGTAGGGAGACCCAGTACTTC.

Worth noting for this clonotype: The junction departs from germline at one end; a sequencing error may be responsible. V is TRBV4-1 and J is TRBJ1-4; no clear D. CDR1 and CDR2 (germline): MGHRA, YSYEKL. This CDR3 comprises 16 residues. CDR3 nucleotides: TGCACCAGCAGCCCTCCAGAAAGGGCAACTAATGAAAAACTGTTTTTT. It yields the protein CTSSPPERATNEKLFF.

The J gene is TRBJ2-5, the V gene TRBV29-1, with a possible D match to TRBD1 (6 bases). The J call may be faulty, since TRBJ2-7 better matches the DNA end. CDR1 and CDR2 (germline): SQVTM, ANQGSEA. This CDR3 comprises 11 residues. The CDR3 loop reads CSVPTGDEQYF. CDR3 DNA: TGCAGCGTTCCGACAGGAGACGAGCAGTACTTC.

The rearrangement uses TRBV6-2 or TRBV6-3 and TRBJ1-2; 8 bases are shared with TRBD1. J was trimmed by 8 bases and V by 0 bases; bases with no gene match: 5. The CDR3 sequence is 14 residues long. Germline V lookup: CDR1 MNHEY, CDR2 SVGEGT. The CDR3 DNA is TGTGCCAGCAGTTACTCTGGACAGGGCGGCGGCTACACCTTC. It specifies CASSYSGQGGGYTF.

This clonotype was seen a handful of times. The rearrangement links TRBV11-2 to TRBJ2-5; 7 bases map to TRBD1. In germline, CDR1 is SGHAT, CDR2 FQNNGV. V lost 6 bases to trimming and J lost 5 bases; unmatched junction nucleotides: 6. The CDR3 extends over 13 amino acids. In DNA, the CDR3 is TGTGCCAGCAGAGACAGGGAATGGGAGACCCAGTACTTC. Protein product: CASRDREWETQYF.

As to this clonotype: This sequence may be a read error, since a much larger clone differs from it by one base. V gene TRBV7-2 combines with J gene TRBJ2-7, with 9 nucleotides matching TRBD1. Germline CDR1 reads SGHTA; CDR2 reads FQGNSA. CDR3 length: 14 amino acids. The CDR3 bases are TGTGCCAGCAGCCCCGGGACAGGGATTTACGGGCAGTACTTC. Translating gives CASSPGTGIYGQYF. The full variable domain, with the rest looked up from reference TRBV7-2 and TRBJ2-7, is GAGVSQSPSNKVTEKGKDVELRCDPISGHTALYWYRQSLGQGLEFLIYFQGNSAPDKSGLPSDRFSAERTGGSVSTLTIQRTQQEDSAVYLCASSPGTGIYGQYFGPGTRLTVT.

J is TRBJ2-7 and V is TRBV21-1; the table's D call TRBD1 went unverified against the DNA. TRBV21-1 is listed as a pseudogene. The CDR3 has 15 residues. CDR3 amino acids: CASSKAGQGSWEQYF. The CDR3 DNA reads TGTGCCAGCAGCAAAGCCGGACAGGGATCGTGGGAGCAGTACTTC.

The V call is TRBV19, the J call TRBJ1-2; 10 bases are a match to TRBD1. CDR1 LNHDA and CDR2 SQIVND come from the germline V gene (reference sequence). V gave up 6 bases and J gave up 4 bases; unmatched junction bases: 8. This CDR3 has 15 amino acids. Here the CDR3 reads CASRAGQGLGYGYTF. The CDR3 coding sequence is TGTGCCAGTAGAGCGGGACAGGGGCTCGGCTATGGCTACACCTTC.

The chain links TRBV5-6 to TRBJ2-3; D might be TRBD1 or TRBD2, each matching 6 bases. Per the germline V gene, CDR1 is SGHDT and CDR2 is YYEEEE. V dropped 1 base and J dropped 0 bases, with 15 bases sitting between them. The CDR3 extends over 17 amino acids. CDR3 in amino acids: CASSLSHRGHSTDTQYF. The CDR3 DNA follows: TGTGCCAGCAGCTTGTCCCATCGGGGGCATAGCACAGATACGCAGTATTTT.

The chain uses TRBV4-3 and TRBJ2-4, with no clear D. TRBJ2-7 explains the end of the DNA better; the J call may be wrong. The CDR3 is made up of 14 amino acids. CDR1 and CDR2 from the germline V gene are LGHNA and YSLEER. CDR3 protein: CASSQDTVSHEQYF. CDR3 DNA: TGCGCCAGCAGCCAAGATACCGTTTCCCACGAGCAGTACTTC.

The genes are TRBV25-1 and TRBJ1-2, with TRBD1 matching 7 bases. Germline CDR1 is MGHDK and CDR2 is SYGVNS. The CDR3 spans 14 residues. The V gene end was trimmed by 0 bases and the J gene end by 6 bases; junction bases not matched to a gene: 4. In DNA, the CDR3 is TGTGCCAGCAGTGAATATAGCACAGGGGATGGCTACACCTTC. This translates into CASSEYSTGDGYTF.

This clonotype showed up just a few times. The rearrangement uses TRBV29-1 and TRBJ2-3; D remains ambiguous. The CDR3 loop spans 13 amino acids. Between the trimmed V and J ends, which lost 5 bases and 0 bases, there was a span of 9 bases. Germline V lookup: CDR1 SQVTM, CDR2 ANQGSEA. The CDR3 loop is CSVTPRSTDTQYF. The CDR3 DNA is TGCAGCGTTACTCCGCGTAGCACAGATACGCAGTATTTT.

This chain connects TRBV4-1 to TRBJ2-3, with 7 bases lining up with TRBD1. Germline-derived CDR1 and CDR2 are MGHRA and YSYEKL. V lost 5 bases to trimming and J lost 2 bases; unmatched junction nucleotides: 10. The CDR3 covers 16 residues. The DNA for the CDR3 is TGCGCCAGCAGCGCACAACCTACAGGGGTCACAGATACGCAGTATTTT. Encoded protein: CASSAQPTGVTDTQYF.